A single sample gave rise to the 27 T cell receptor beta chains below, sequenced in a study of blood T cell repertoires in COVID-19 (TCRdb year 2020). Library method: the immunoSEQ multiplex PCR assay. TCRdb obtained this table from immuneACCESS and retained in-frame rearrangements with V and J assigned. These tables miss some clones; where compared with another copy, unresolved V genes account for less than half of the shortfall, and the remainder is unexplained. The sample table lists about 270,000 clones, around nine tenths of them with a count of one. Of the sample, roughly 1.9% is held by the ten largest clones. Sequencing was carried out using PBMCs or T cells enriched from blood (not recorded which). These receptor sequences come from a woman between 55 and 75 years old who had recovered from COVID-19.

The chain carries TRBV12-5 and TRBJ2-1; D is perhaps TRBD2 (6 bases). The CDR3 spans 14 residues. The V end was cut by 0 bases, the J end by 5 bases, with 8 bases between. Germline V gene data show CDR1 as LGHNT and CDR2 as FRNRAP. CDR3 sequence: CASGLVGLNNEQFF. CDR3 sequence (DNA): TGTGCTAGTGGTTTGGTAGGACTAAACAATGAGCAGTTCTTC.

V usage is TRBV7-9 and J usage is TRBJ1-1, with 7 bases matching TRBD1. In germline, CDR1 is SEHNR, CDR2 FQNEAQ (reference sequence). There are 14 residues in the CDR3. Germline trimming cut 5 bases from V and 11 bases from J; bases unmatched to any gene: 14. In DNA form, the CDR3 reads TGTGCCAGCAGCCGGACCAGTGCAGAGGGGGCGGCTTTCTTT. Protein sequence: CASSRTSAEGAAFF.

This clone has just one count. The V call is TRBV30, the J call TRBJ1-2; D is uncertain. CDR1 is GTSNPN, CDR2 SVGIG, per germline (reference sequence). V was trimmed by 5 bases and J by 7 bases, leaving 17 bases between them. The CDR3 consists of 13 residues. CDR3 sequence reads: CAWAWEGGGGYTF. As DNA, the CDR3 is TGTGCCTGGGCCTGGGAGGGAGGAGGTGGCTACACCTTC.

In this sample, this clone turned up once. The chain couples TRBV4-2 to TRBJ2-7; maybe TRBD2 (5 bases). Trimming removed 5 bases at V and 2 bases at J, with 16 bases between. There are 15 residues in the CDR3. Per germline, CDR1 LGHNA and CDR2 YNFKEQ. In DNA, the CDR3 is TGTGCCAGCAGCAAATCCAGCGGTTCTCCCTACGAGCAGTACTTC. Its protein product is CASSKSSGSPYEQYF.

V gene TRBV12-5 combines with J gene TRBJ2-5, with D hard to call. V lost 5 bases and J lost 4, with 8 bases in between. Germline assignment: CDR1 LGHNT and CDR2 FRNRAP. The CDR3 has 12 amino acids. This CDR3 reads CASGPPGETQYF. The CDR3 DNA is TGTGCTAGTGGTCCCCCCGGAGAGACCCAGTACTTC.

This chain uses TRBV28 with TRBJ2-7; weak D call: TRBD1 (5 bases). Per the germline V gene, CDR1 is MDHEN and CDR2 is SYDVKM. V gave up 10 bases and J gave up 6 bases, with 16 bases separating them. The CDR3 contains 12 residues. For the CDR3, the DNA is TGTGCCAACTCGACAGCCATGTCCGAGCAGTACTTC. This codes for CANSTAMSEQYF.

This rearrangement joins TRBV19 to TRBJ2-1, with 11 bases matching TRBD2. The CDR3 is 15 residues long. J was trimmed by 8 bases and V by 1 base; bases with no gene match: 4. Germline values: CDR1 LNHDA, CDR2 SQIVND (reference sequence). The chain's CDR3 is CASSIGLAGRDEQFF. CDR3 coding DNA: TGTGCCAGTAGTATAGGACTAGCGGGGAGGGATGAGCAGTTCTTC.

V and J are TRBV28 and TRBJ1-2; possible D gene TRBD1, 5 bases. V lost 11 bases to trimming and J lost 5 bases, with 15 bases between them. Germline assignment: CDR1 MDHEN and CDR2 SYDVKM. The CDR3 has 12 amino acids. The CDR3 nucleotides read TGTGCCTATGGGGACGGGACTTATGGCTACACCTTC. Protein product: CAYGDGTYGYTF.

This chain uses TRBV19 with TRBJ2-7; 12 bases are shared with TRBD1. V was pared by 3 bases and J by 6 bases, with 9 bases of the junction left unmatched. The CDR3 contains 16 residues. Germline CDR1 is LNHDA and CDR2 is SQIVND (reference sequence). This CDR3 reads CASSIRRGQGASEQYF. The DNA for the CDR3 is TGTGCCAGTAGTATTCGAAGGGGACAGGGGGCGAGCGAGCAGTACTTC.

The rearrangement joins TRBV7-3 to TRBJ1-1; no clear D gene. V dropped 1 base and J dropped 2 bases, with 5 bases sitting between them. Germline V gene lookup returns CDR1 SGHTA and CDR2 FQGTGA. This CDR3 has 13 residues. CDR3 loop: CASSLMTNTEAFF. In DNA form, the CDR3 reads TGTGCCAGCAGCTTAATGACTAACACTGAAGCTTTCTTT.

On this clone itself: Within the sample, other DNA sequences also encode this same CDR3. The chain combines TRBV2 with TRBJ1-1; D is unresolved. Trimming removed 8 bases from V and 0 bases from J, with 10 bases in between. CDR1 is SNHLY, CDR2 FYNNEI, per germline. This CDR3 has 13 residues. The CDR3 sequence: CASRLEVNTEAFF. For the CDR3, the DNA is TGTGCCAGCCGTCTTGAGGTGAACACTGAAGCTTTCTTT.

This chain links TRBV10-3 with TRBJ1-5; no firm D call. Germline-derived CDR1 and CDR2 are ENHRY and SYGVKD. Deletions cut 4 bases from V and 0 bases from J, with 7 bases between. The CDR3 totals 14 residues. The CDR3 DNA is TGTGCCATCAGTGCGAGCACTAGCAATCAGCCCCAGCATTTT. Protein product: CAISASTSNQPQHF.

The table lists this clone with a count of one. The chain has TRBV6-5 and TRBJ1-5; 7 bases map to TRBD1. After removal of 6 bases from V and 0 bases from J, the junction contained 5 bases not matched to a gene. The CDR3 totals 15 residues. CDR1 and CDR2 from the germline V gene are MNHEY and SVGAGI. The CDR3 here is CASSPTGYSNQPQHF. Here the CDR3 DNA reads TGTGCCAGCAGCCCGACAGGGTATAGCAATCAGCCCCAGCATTTT.

CDR3: CASRGGRVLTEAFF. For the CDR3, the DNA is TGTGCCAGCAGGGGGGGGCGCGTTCTAACTGAAGCTTTCTTT. The chain joins TRBV28 to TRBJ1-1; D may be TRBD1 (6 bases). The length of the CDR3 is 14 residues. In germline, CDR1 is MDHEN, CDR2 SYDVKM. Trimming took 6 bases from V and 5 from J, leaving 16 bases between them.

This chain joins TRBV24-1 and TRBJ2-3; 11 nucleotides match TRBD1. The trim removed 5 bases at V and 0 bases at J, leaving 3 bases unmatched. The CDR3 has 16 residues. In germline, CDR1 is KGHDR, CDR2 SFDVKD. The CDR3 is CATSGGTGGSTDTQYF. As DNA, the CDR3 is TGTGCCACCAGTGGTGGGACAGGGGGGAGCACAGATACGCAGTATTTT.

V usage is TRBV5-8 and J usage is TRBJ2-3, with TRBD2 as a possible D gene (6 bases). The V gene lost 4 bases and the J gene lost 6 bases, with 18 bases spanning the gap. The CDR3 is made up of 15 amino acids. Per the germline V gene, CDR1 is SGHTS and CDR2 is YDEGEE. For the CDR3, the DNA is TGTGCCAGCAGCCCCACCGGGGGATTAGTGGATACGCAGTATTTT. Amino acids: CASSPTGGLVDTQYF.

This chain joins TRBV11-2 and TRBJ1-1; 7 bases are a match to TRBD1. Unmatched junction bases numbered 6, after V lost 6 bases and J lost 2 bases. Looked up from germline, CDR1 is SGHAT and CDR2 is FQNNGV. The CDR3 has 14 residues. In DNA, the CDR3 is TGTGCCAGCAGTTCCCAGGGGGAAAACACTGAAGCTTTCTTT. This gives the protein CASSSQGENTEAFF.

The chain carries TRBV29-1 and TRBJ2-1; 7 bases align to TRBD1. The trim removed 6 bases at V and 9 bases at J, leaving 11 bases unmatched. This CDR3 region has 13 residues. The germline CDR1 and CDR2 sequences are SQVTM and ANQGSEA. The CDR3, as DNA: TGCAGCGTCACAGGGGCGACCTTTACTGAGCAGTTCTTC. As protein: CSVTGATFTEQFF.

The chain uses TRBV11-2 and TRBJ1-4, with a weak D call TRBD1 (6 bases). CDR1 and CDR2 (germline): SGHAT, FQNNGV. The CDR3 length is 15 residues. V was pared by 5 bases and J by 8 bases, with 18 bases between. The CDR3 spells CASSQRYREGEKLFF. The CDR3 DNA follows: TGTGCCAGCAGCCAGCGTTACAGGGAGGGGGAAAAACTGTTTTTT.

This clone was picked up one time. This chain joins TRBV11-1 and TRBJ1-1; 7 bases agree with TRBD1. With V trimmed by 4 bases and J by 0 bases, 8 bases remained unmatched. CDR3 size: 16 residues. Looked up from germline, CDR1 is SGHAT and CDR2 is FQDESV (reference sequence). CDR3 sequence (DNA): TGTGCCAGCAGCTCTCCGGGACAGATTATGAACACTGAAGCTTTCTTT. Translation gives CASSSPGQIMNTEAFF.

The chain couples TRBV6-6 to TRBJ2-2; 11 nucleotides align to TRBD2. Per germline, CDR1 MNHNY and CDR2 SVGAGI (reference sequence). After removal of 5 bases from V and 8 bases from J, the junction contained 10 bases not matched to a gene. This CDR3 has 16 residues. CDR3 DNA: TGTGCCAGCAGTACAGGGACTAGCGGCGGTATTGGGGAGCTGTTTTTT. It is translated as CASSTGTSGGIGELFF.

The V call is TRBV18, the J call TRBJ2-6, with 11 bases fitting TRBD2. The germline V gene encodes CDR1 KGHSH and CDR2 LQKENI. The CDR3 covers 19 residues. V dropped 5 bases and J dropped 0; count of bases not matched to a gene: 9. For the CDR3, the DNA is TGTGCCAGCTCATCGACTAGCGGGGACCCAGGCTCTGGGGCCAACGTCCTGACTTTC. It encodes CASSSTSGDPGSGANVLTF.

This clone came up once. This chain links TRBV29-1 with TRBJ2-7, with a possible D match to TRBD2 (6 bases). CDR1 and CDR2 (germline): SQVTM, ANQGSEA. Deletions cut 7 bases from V and 3 bases from J, with 10 bases between. The CDR3 length is 11 residues. The CDR3, as DNA: TGCAGCGCCTCGGGAGACTACGAGCAGTACTTC. This codes for CSASGDYEQYF.

This clone occurred once. This rearrangement joins TRBV5-1 to TRBJ1-6, with TRBD1 matching over 7 bases. The CDR3 length is 14 residues. With 4 bases clipped from V and 6 bases from J, the junction kept 4 bases outside the gene matches. Per germline, CDR1 SGHRS and CDR2 YFSETQ. For the CDR3, the DNA is TGCGCCAGCAGCGGATCAGGGGGTAATTCACCCCTCCACTTT. It translates to CASSGSGGNSPLHF.

This sequence joins TRBV6-5 and TRBJ2-2; the D is unclear. The CDR3 totals 15 residues. The germline V gene encodes CDR1 MNHEY and CDR2 SVGAGI. V was trimmed by 6 bases and J by 1 base, leaving 12 bases between them. Here the CDR3 reads CASRYRGGNTGELFF. CDR3 nucleotide sequence: TGTGCCAGCAGATACCGCGGCGGGAACACCGGGGAGCTGTTTTTT.

The chain combines TRBV6-5 with TRBJ1-3; 7 nucleotides agree with TRBD1. V lost 6 bases and J lost 3; bases outside the gene matches: 8. CDR1 MNHEY and CDR2 SVGAGI come from the germline V gene. The CDR3 sequence is 15 residues long. Here the CDR3 DNA reads TGTGCCAGCAGGAAGGGGACAGACGGTGGAAACACCATATATTTT. The encoded protein is CASRKGTDGGNTIYF.

This clone was counted a single time. The chain joins TRBV10-3 to TRBJ1-5, with D perhaps TRBD1 (6 bases). From germline, CDR1 is ENHRY and CDR2 SYGVKD. The CDR3 contains 14 residues. V lost 3 bases, J lost 4 bases, and 10 bases lay in between. CDR3 amino acids: CAISDGQGNQPQHF. Here the CDR3 DNA reads TGTGCCATCAGTGATGGGCAGGGGAATCAGCCCCAGCATTTT.